The sequence of this TCR beta chain was determined in a study of regulatory T cells in long-lasting Graves disease. In building TCR beta libraries, iRepertoire HTBI primers were used together with Arm-PCR of CDR3 regions. TCRdb fed the multiplex PCR reads into MiXCR, producing one record per CDR3 protein. The table has around 450,000 distinct CDR3 sequences, 20% to 25% seen once. The CDR3 is made up of 16 amino acids. With 10 bases removed from V and 5 bases from J, the gap between germline ends came to 24 bases. The V gene's germline CDR1 is SGHTA and CDR2 FQGNSA. Time point described: persistent/refractory GD, antithyroid drugs over 5 years with positive TRAb. With RNA extracted from PBMCs as input, the TCR library was made. The patient group derived from an endocrinology department in Xi'an, China.

The receptor was derived from a female donor with Graves disease. The input for sequencing was peripheral blood mononuclear cells (PBMCs), taken when the disease was refractory, from a patient treated with antithyroid drugs. The chain is built from TRBV7-2 and TRBJ2-1, with D possibly being TRBD1 or TRBD2 (6 bases each). CDR3 region: CATSRGAGLGDNEQFF. Written as DNA, the CDR3 is TGTGCCACCTCAAGGGGGGCGGGCCTTGGGGACAATGAGCAGTTCTTC.